The 30 T cell receptor beta chains in this list originate from one sample, sequenced in a study of T cells in Graves' hyperthyroidism and ophthalmopathy. RNA transcripts were the template for amplifying TCR beta CDR3 regions. Carried out on the TCR CDR3, a first-round RT-PCR used the HTBI primer set. TCRdb passed the multiplex PCR reads through MiXCR, listing each CDR3 protein once. Of about 200,000 distinct CDR3 sequences in the sample, less than 20% were seen once. Sequenced input: blood. The receptors come from a woman aged 50 to 65 with Graves' hyperthyroidism.

This clonotype was counted ten times or more. As DNA, the CDR3 is TGTGCCAGCACGGATGTGGTGAACACTGAAGCTTTCTTT. This translates into CASTDVVNTEAFF. The chain has TRBV11-3 and TRBJ1-1; D is ambiguous. Germline CDR1 is SGHNT and CDR2 is YENEEA. V lost 7 bases to trimming and J lost 0 bases, with 9 bases between them. The CDR3 is 13 amino acids.

With regard to this clonotype: A much larger clone differs from this one at a single base, so this may be a read error. The gene calls are TRBV24-1 and TRBJ2-7, with D perhaps TRBD2 (5 bases). CDR3 length: 15 residues. Trimming left V 4 bases short and J 6 bases short, with 18 bases between. Germline CDR1 is KGHDR and CDR2 is SFDVKD. The CDR3 nucleotides read TGTGCCACCAGTGACCCCAACACGGGGAAGGGCGAGCAGTACTTC. Translated: CATSDPNTGKGEQYF.

This clonotype has at least ten counts. The rearrangement uses TRBV7-6 and TRBJ2-5, with D tentatively TRBD1 or TRBD2 (7 bases each). This CDR3 has 17 residues. CDR1 and CDR2 from the germline V gene are SGHVS and FNYEAQ. The V and J ends lost 1 base and 1 base respectively, with 16 bases between them. CDR3 loop: CASSLGGGPGGQETQYF. CDR3 nucleotides: TGTGCCAGCAGCTTAGGGGGGGGACCAGGGGGCCAAGAGACCCAGTACTTC.

This clonotype was seen at least ten times. The chain employs TRBV27 and TRBJ1-2; possible D gene TRBD1, 5 bases. The V end lost 6 bases, the J end lost 2 bases, and 16 bases lay between the germline ends. This CDR3 comprises 15 residues. Germline assignment: CDR1 MNHEY and CDR2 SMNVEV (reference sequence). Written as DNA, the CDR3 is TGTGCCAGCAGCCCTGGGAGGGGTCGAAACTATGGCTACACCTTC. Protein sequence: CASSPGRGRNYGYTF.

This clonotype was observed at least ten times. The chain employs TRBV11-3 and TRBJ2-7; a weak D match, TRBD2 (6 bases). This CDR3 is 16 amino acids long. The V gene's germline CDR1 is SGHNT and CDR2 YENEEA. Trimming left V 3 bases short and J 0 bases short, with 15 bases between. The CDR3 protein is CASSFPWRGSSYEQYF. The CDR3 DNA reads TGTGCCAGCAGCTTTCCTTGGCGGGGCTCCTCCTACGAGCAGTACTTC.

This clonotype appeared a few times. The chain uses TRBV6-1 and TRBJ1-1; no clear D. Trimming shortened V by 1 base and J by 6 bases, and 15 bases separated the two germline ends. CDR3 length equals 15 residues. Germline V gene data show CDR1 as MNHNS and CDR2 as SASEGT. CDR3 bases: TGTGCCAGCAGTGAAGTTGGCCAAAGTAGCGCTGAAGCTTTCTTT. Its protein product is CASSEVGQSSAEAFF.

There are many counts of this clonotype. The chain joins TRBV11-1 to TRBJ2-1; 8 bases are shared with TRBD1. The CDR3 spans 13 residues. Unmatched junction bases numbered 4, after V lost 4 bases and J lost 8 bases. Germline CDR1 is SGHAT and CDR2 is FQDESV (reference sequence). The DNA for the CDR3 is TGTGCCAGCAGCTCACAGGGGGTCGATGAGCAGTTCTTC. It yields the protein CASSSQGVDEQFF.

CDR3 nucleotides: TGCGCCAGCAGCCCTGATCCGATTACCGGGACTCATCGGGCCACTGAGCAGTTCTTC. It encodes CASSPDPITGTHRATEQFF. The chain couples TRBV5-1 to TRBJ2-1; D is possibly TRBD2 (6 bases). CDR1 SGHRS and CDR2 YFSETQ come from the germline V gene. V was trimmed by 4 bases and J by 9 bases, leaving 32 bases between them. This CDR3 contains 19 residues. Drawing the rest from reference TRBV5-1 and TRBJ2-1, the complete variable domain is KAGVTQTPRYLIKTRGQQVTLSCSPISGHRSVSWYQQTPGQGLQFLFEYFSETQRNKGNFPGRFSGRQFSNSRSEMNVSTLELGDSALYLCASSPDPITGTHRATEQFFGPGTRLTVL.

The J gene is TRBJ2-2, the V gene TRBV12-3 or TRBV12-4; D may be TRBD2 (6 bases). The V end lost 5 bases, the J end lost 5 bases, and 9 bases lay between the germline ends. The CDR3 length is 13 residues. CDR3 sequence reads: CASSPGGTGELFF. DNA for the CDR3: TGTGCCAGCAGTCCTGGAGGGACCGGGGAGCTGTTTTTT.

This clonotype has a count of ten or more. The V and J genes are TRBV6-1 and TRBJ1-4, with D tentatively TRBD1 (6 bases). The germline CDR1 and CDR2 sequences are MNHNS and SASEGT. This CDR3 has 16 residues. V lost 9 bases and J lost 1, with 18 bases in between. The CDR3, as DNA: TGTGCCAGTAGGCGGAACACAGGGCAAACTAATGAAAAACTGTTTTTT. This encodes CASRRNTGQTNEKLFF.

This clonotype appeared many times. The chain couples TRBV28 to TRBJ1-4; 7 nucleotides agree with TRBD1. V trimming: 4 bases; J trimming: 5 bases; junction bases outside the gene matches: 4. Germline CDR1 reads MDHEN; CDR2 reads SYDVKM. The CDR3 totals 14 residues. CDR3 loop: CASSSGQTNEKLFF. The CDR3 coding sequence is TGTGCCAGCAGTTCGGGACAGACAAATGAAAAACTGTTTTTT. Supplemented by reference TRBV28 and TRBJ1-4, the full variable domain reads DVKVTQSSRYLVKRTGEKVFLECVQDMDHENMFWYRQDPGLGLRLIYFSYDVKMKEKGDIPEGYSVSREKKERFSLILESASTNQTSMYLCASSSGQTNEKLFFGSGTQLSVL.

The V and J genes are TRBV24-1 and TRBJ2-1; TRBD2 matches 12 bases. The CDR3 extends over 16 amino acids. CDR1 is KGHDR and CDR2 is SFDVKD in the germline V gene. The V and J ends lost 2 bases and 10 bases, in that order; junction bases with no gene match: 8. This CDR3 is CATSDSTSGSLNEQFF. CDR3 DNA: TGTGCCACCAGTGATTCGACTAGCGGGAGCCTCAACGAGCAGTTCTTC.

This clonotype was seen repeatedly, ten times or more. This chain joins TRBV6-2 or TRBV6-3 and TRBJ2-7; 9 bases are a match to TRBD2. Germline V gives CDR1 MNHEY, CDR2 SVGEGT. CDR3 length: 16 residues. Trimming at V came to 2 bases and at J to 4 bases, leaving 9 bases not matched to a gene. The CDR3 reads CASSYASGIGRYEQYF. Here the CDR3 DNA reads TGTGCCAGCAGTTACGCTAGCGGGATCGGTAGATACGAGCAGTACTTC.

The chain recombines TRBV28 with TRBJ2-1; D may be TRBD1 (5 bases). The length of the CDR3 is 17 residues. Germline V gives CDR1 MDHEN, CDR2 SYDVKM. Trimming removed 2 bases from V and 7 bases from J, with 21 bases in between. CDR3 DNA: TGTGCCAGCAGTTTAAGGGTCTGGGTCCCTTCAGGGAATGAGCAGTTCTTC. Translating it yields CASSLRVWVPSGNEQFF.

This clonotype was detected ten times or more. This chain links TRBV11-3 with TRBJ2-7, with 7 bases that match TRBD2. Germline CDR1 SGHNT, CDR2 YENEEA. There are 14 residues in the CDR3. Trimming removed 5 bases from V and 6 bases from J; junction bases left unmatched: 10. The CDR3 coding sequence is TGTGCCAGCAGCGGTCGCGGGAGAGCCCCCGAGCAGTACTTC. Encoded protein: CASSGRGRAPEQYF. Combining the CDR3 with reference TRBV11-3 and TRBJ2-7 gives the whole variable domain EAGVVQSPRYKIIEKKQPVAFWCNPISGHNTLYWYLQNLGQGPELLIRYENEEAVDDSQLPKDRFSAERLKGVDSTLKIQPAELGDSAVYLCASSGRGRAPEQYFGPGTRLTVT.

This clonotype was recorded many times. The chain couples TRBV9 to TRBJ2-3, with 11 bases fitting TRBD1. In germline, CDR1 is SGDLS, CDR2 YYNGEE. CDR3 size: 16 residues. J gave up 4 bases and V 3 bases, and 7 bases lay outside the gene matches. CDR3 sequence: CASSAMDRGHSDTQYF. For the CDR3, the DNA is TGTGCCAGCAGCGCCATGGACAGGGGGCATTCAGATACGCAGTATTTT.

This clonotype was recorded a few times. The gene calls are TRBV29-1 and TRBJ2-3; D possibly uses TRBD1 or TRBD2 (5 bases each). The CDR3 is 15 residues long. Germline V gene lookup returns CDR1 SQVTM and CDR2 ANQGSEA. The V end lost 3 bases, the J end lost 1 base, and 14 bases lay between the germline ends. As DNA, the CDR3 is TGCAGCGTTGATCGTGAGGGGCCACGCACAGATACGCAGTATTTT. This translates into CSVDREGPRTDTQYF.

The chain uses TRBV7-2 and TRBJ2-7; TRBD2 matches 7 bases. The CDR3 has 16 amino acids. V lost 6 bases, J lost 5 bases, and 16 bases stayed unmatched. Germline assignment: CDR1 SGHTA and CDR2 FQGNSA. The DNA of the CDR3 is TGTGCCAGCAGAACCTCACCCGAGGGCCTAGCGGACGAGCAGTACTTC. Its protein product is CASRTSPEGLADEQYF. The variable domain in full, completed from reference TRBV7-2 and TRBJ2-7, reads GAGVSQSPSNKVTEKGKDVELRCDPISGHTALYWYRQSLGQGLEFLIYFQGNSAPDKSGLPSDRFSAERTGGSVSTLTIQRTQQEDSAVYLCASRTSPEGLADEQYFGPGTRLTVT.

With regard to this clonotype: A read error may account for a junction end that differs from germline. The chain joins TRBV12-3 or TRBV12-4 to TRBJ2-1; TRBD1 matches 8 bases. The CDR3 length is 13 residues. The DNA for the CDR3 is TGTGTCAGCAGTCCAACAGGGGGCAATGAGCAGTTCTTC. It codes for CVSSPTGGNEQFF.

In this sample, this clonotype turned up a few times. This chain connects TRBV20-1 to TRBJ2-6; D remains unclear. Germline CDR1 is DFQATT and CDR2 is SNEGSKA (reference sequence). Trimming took off 5 bases at V and 0 bases at J, with 8 bases between the two ends. The CDR3 runs 14 residues. In DNA, the CDR3 is TGCAGTGCTGGAGTTGACTCTGGGGCCAACGTCCTGACTTTC. Amino acid sequence: CSAGVDSGANVLTF.

This clonotype has at least ten counts. The gene calls are TRBV5-6 and TRBJ2-5; possible D gene TRBD2, 5 bases. The germline gives CDR1 SGHDT, CDR2 YYEEEE. The CDR3 length is 17 residues. The ends were cut back, 4 bases at V and 2 bases at J, with 21 bases in the middle. The CDR3 nucleotides read TGTGCCAGCAGCCTACACCGGGAAACCTCCACGCAAGAGACCCAGTACTTC. It translates to CASSLHRETSTQETQYF.

This clonotype was detected ten times or more. The chain has TRBV27 and TRBJ2-7; TRBD1 aligns across 8 bases. Germline V gives CDR1 MNHEY, CDR2 SMNVEV (reference sequence). This CDR3 spans 14 amino acids. J lost 2 bases, V lost 8 bases, and 8 bases had no gene match. The CDR3 sequence: CASSDRDLPYEQYF. The DNA for the CDR3 is TGTGCCAGCTCGGACAGGGACTTACCCTACGAGCAGTACTTC.

In its sample, this clonotype was seen many times. V and J are TRBV2 and TRBJ1-6; TRBD1 agrees at 11 bases. The germline gives CDR1 SNHLY, CDR2 FYNNEI. V was clipped by 7 bases and J by 10 bases; unmatched bases: 6. The CDR3 contains 14 residues. The CDR3: CASNLDRGQSPLHF. The CDR3 region has the DNA TGTGCCAGCAACTTGGACAGGGGGCAATCACCCCTCCACTTT.

In this sample, this clonotype turned up a few times. The chain combines TRBV4-2 with TRBJ1-1, with D tentatively TRBD1 (5 bases). Germline V CDR1 and CDR2: LGHNA, YNFKEQ. V lost 0 bases to trimming and J lost 0 bases, with 11 bases between them. The CDR3 runs 16 residues. In DNA, the CDR3 is TGTGCCAGCAGCCAAGAGGCAGGGTTGTTGAACACTGAAGCTTTCTTT. As protein: CASSQEAGLLNTEAFF.

Ten or more counts support this clonotype. The rearrangement uses TRBV11-3 and TRBJ2-7, with no clear D. Trimming cost V 2 bases and J 4 bases, with 6 bases left between them. CDR3 size: 12 residues. Germline V gives CDR1 SGHNT, CDR2 YENEEA. The CDR3 region is CASSLTAYEQYF. CDR3 nucleotides: TGTGCCAGCAGCTTAACGGCTTACGAGCAGTACTTC. Based on the CDR3 plus reference TRBV11-3 and TRBJ2-7, the full variable domain is EAGVVQSPRYKIIEKKQPVAFWCNPISGHNTLYWYLQNLGQGPELLIRYENEEAVDDSQLPKDRFSAERLKGVDSTLKIQPAELGDSAVYLCASSLTAYEQYFGPGTRLTVT.

DNA of the CDR3: TGTGCCAGCACCAAGGGGGGCACCGCGAACACCGGGGAGCTGTTTTTT. Its translation: CASTKGGTANTGELFF. This chain links TRBV7-9 with TRBJ2-2, with D tentatively TRBD1 or TRBD2 (6 bases each). The CDR3 covers 16 residues. V lost 7 bases and J lost 0, with 15 bases in between. Germline CDR1 SEHNR, CDR2 FQNEAQ (reference sequence).

This clonotype has more than one count but fewer than ten. The rearrangement links TRBV7-3 to TRBJ2-6; D is unresolved. V dropped 7 bases and J dropped 0 bases, with 4 bases sitting between them. Germline CDR1 is SGHTA and CDR2 is FQGTGA. CDR3 length: 13 amino acids. CDR3 sequence reads: CASTASGANVLTF. CDR3 coding DNA: TGTGCCAGCACCGCCTCTGGGGCCAACGTCCTGACTTTC. The complete variable domain, with remaining parts taken from reference TRBV7-3 and TRBJ2-6, reads GAGVSQTPSNKVTEKGKYVELRCDPISGHTALYWYRQSLGQGPEFLIYFQGTGAADDSGLPNDRFFAVRPEGSVSTLKIQRTERGDSAVYLCASTASGANVLTFGAGSRLTVL.

This clonotype has ten or more counts. This chain uses TRBV5-1 with TRBJ2-3; 9 bases are shared with TRBD2. This CDR3 has 15 amino acids. The ends lost 2 bases at V and 1 base at J; junction bases unmatched: 2. In germline, CDR1 is SGHRS, CDR2 YFSETQ. CDR3 DNA: TGCGCCAGCAGCTTTGGCGGGAGGGGCACAGATACGCAGTATTTT. It specifies CASSFGGRGTDTQYF.

This clonotype was seen a handful of times. V and J are TRBV5-5 and TRBJ2-1, with 8 positions matching TRBD2. The ends lost 2 bases at V and 11 bases at J; junction bases unmatched: 3. The CDR3 covers 12 residues. CDR1 SGHKS and CDR2 YYEKEE come from the germline V gene (reference sequence). The chain's CDR3 is CASSLLSGKQFF. DNA for the CDR3: TGTGCCAGCAGCTTACTTAGCGGGAAGCAGTTCTTC.

The rearrangement uses TRBV5-1 and TRBJ2-5; 10 positions match TRBD1. The V and J ends lost 4 bases and 4 bases, in that order; junction bases with no gene match: 13. The CDR3 has 17 residues. The V gene's germline CDR1 is SGHRS and CDR2 YFSETQ. The CDR3 is CASSPLGTGVLGETQYF. DNA for the CDR3: TGCGCCAGCAGCCCCCTTGGGACAGGGGTTCTGGGAGAGACCCAGTACTTC.